This TCR beta chain stems from a study of blood T cells in healthy people across ages. Overall study context: Capture by template switching was about one barcoded beta molecule per two T cells.

The authors ran a second PCR of about 6 to 11 cycles using a sample-barcoded 5' primer and a J-beta primer mix. A single record per CDR3 protein comes from TCRdb applying MiXCR to the 5' RACE reads. The sample consists of approximately 680,000 distinct CDR3 sequences, roughly 32% of them appearing once. In its sample, this clonotype was seen many times. The CDR3 has 14 amino acids. From germline, CDR1 is SGHRS and CDR2 YFSETQ. V was pared by 0 bases and J by 10 bases, with 11 bases between. Sequenced sample: blood. The sequence derives from an elderly woman in good health. The chain recombines TRBV5-1 with TRBJ1-6; D may be TRBD1 (5 bases). The CDR3, as DNA: TGCGCCAGCAGCTTGGTGGGACGGGACTCACCCCTCCACTTT. It codes for CASSLVGRDSPLHF.